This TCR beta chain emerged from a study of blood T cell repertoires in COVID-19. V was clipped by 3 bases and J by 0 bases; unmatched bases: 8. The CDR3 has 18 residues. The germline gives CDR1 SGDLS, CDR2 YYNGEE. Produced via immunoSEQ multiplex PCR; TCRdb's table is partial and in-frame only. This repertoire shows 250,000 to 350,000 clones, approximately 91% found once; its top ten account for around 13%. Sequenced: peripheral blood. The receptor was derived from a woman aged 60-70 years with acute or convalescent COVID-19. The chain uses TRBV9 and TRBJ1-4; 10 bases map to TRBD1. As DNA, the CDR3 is TGTGCCAGCAGCGGTCGCGGGACAGGGGCCGCAACTAATGAAAAACTGTTTTTT. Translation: CASSGRGTGAATNEKLFF.